The 14 T cell receptor beta chains in this list originate from one sample, sequenced in a study of siplizumab effects on memory and regulatory T cells (dated by TCRdb to the late 2010s). The library was obtained by the immunoSEQ multiplex PCR assay. The clones in this table, taken by TCRdb from immuneACCESS, are in-frame only. Not every clone is retained; where verified, under half of the shortfall comes from an unresolved V gene, and the cause of the rest is unknown. The sample has about 87,000 clones on record, 94% of them singletons. The biggest ten clones account for roughly 0.3% of the sample. The sequenced sample was non-Treg CD4+ T cells sorted from blood. The meaning of the sample's cell subset or site label: FACS-sorted unstimulated CD4+ non-regulatory T cells. Source of these receptors: a human donor in good health.

The chain is built from TRBV5-8 and TRBJ1-2; D is unresolved. CDR3 length: 14 residues. In germline, CDR1 is SGHTS, CDR2 YDEGEE. The V gene lost 0 bases and the J gene lost 2 bases, with 8 bases spanning the gap. The CDR3 region is CASSLGSLNYGYTF. The DNA for the CDR3 is TGTGCCAGCAGCTTGGGATCCCTGAACTATGGCTACACCTTC.

The chain joins TRBV18 to TRBJ2-1, with D possibly being TRBD2 (5 bases). Trimming took 1 base from V and 5 from J, leaving 18 bases between them. The CDR3 is 17 residues long. Germline lookup yields CDR1 KGHSH and CDR2 LQKENI. Written as DNA, the CDR3 is TGTGCCAGCTCACCACTAGGATTGGGCATACTAGACAATGAGCAGTTCTTC. This codes for CASSPLGLGILDNEQFF.

The rearrangement uses TRBV19 and TRBJ1-2, with TRBD1 matching 8 bases. The junction had 2 bases not matched to a gene; V was cut back by 3 bases and J by 8 bases. This CDR3 has 12 residues. The germline V gene encodes CDR1 LNHDA and CDR2 SQIVND (reference sequence). The CDR3 DNA reads as TGTGCCAGTAGTATGGACAGGGAAGGCTACACCTTC. Protein: CASSMDREGYTF.

V usage is TRBV7-2 and J usage is TRBJ2-3; D remains unclear. Germline assignment: CDR1 SGHTA and CDR2 FQGNSA. The CDR3 contains 11 residues. V was trimmed by 3 bases and J by 5 bases, leaving 3 bases between them. The CDR3 region has the DNA TGTGCCAGCAGCTTTGGAGATACGCAGTATTTT. It is translated as CASSFGDTQYF.

The chain carries TRBV7-3 and TRBJ2-5, with D perhaps TRBD2 (7 bases). The length of the CDR3 is 15 residues. Germline V CDR1 and CDR2: SGHTA, FQGTGA. The V end was cut by 2 bases, the J end by 3 bases, with 13 bases between. The CDR3 region is CASSLLGGPKETQYF. The CDR3 DNA sequence: TGTGCCAGCAGCTTACTCGGGGGGCCAAAAGAGACCCAGTACTTC.

The chain has TRBV6-6 and TRBJ2-7, with a tentative D call TRBD1 (5 bases). CDR3 length: 15 amino acids. The germline V gene encodes CDR1 MNHNY and CDR2 SVGAGI (reference sequence). V was pared by 6 bases and J by 2 bases, with 17 bases between. CDR3 amino acids: CASRGSIDSPYEQYF. In DNA form, the CDR3 reads TGTGCCAGCAGGGGTTCAATCGACAGCCCCTACGAGCAGTACTTC.

The V gene is TRBV25-1, the J gene TRBJ2-5, with a possible D match to TRBD1 (5 bases). This CDR3 is built from 17 residues. Germline CDR1 is MGHDK and CDR2 is SYGVNS. Trimming took 3 bases from V and 1 from J, leaving 18 bases between them. Here the CDR3 DNA reads TGTGCCAGCAGTGAGGGGTGGGGCAGTCAACTCCAAGAGACCCAGTACTTC. Protein sequence: CASSEGWGSQLQETQYF.

The gene calls are TRBV6-1 and TRBJ1-1; D may be TRBD1 (6 bases). The CDR3 contains 12 residues. The germline V gene encodes CDR1 MNHNS and CDR2 SASEGT. V was pared by 10 bases and J by 4 bases, with 13 bases between. CDR3 protein: CAIRDISTEAFF. Written as DNA, the CDR3 is TGTGCCATCAGGGACATTAGCACTGAAGCTTTCTTT.

The gene calls are TRBV5-4 and TRBJ2-7, with 14 bases identical to TRBD2. The J segment lost 2 bases and the V segment lost 4 bases, leaving 2 bases of the junction unmatched. The CDR3 totals 15 residues. Germline-derived CDR1 and CDR2 are SGHNT and YYREEE (reference sequence). The CDR3 sequence is CASSPGLAGAYEQYF. The CDR3 DNA sequence: TGTGCCAGCAGCCCGGGACTAGCGGGAGCCTACGAGCAGTACTTC.

The chain is built from TRBV7-2 and TRBJ1-1; 10 nucleotides agree with TRBD1. This CDR3 is 15 amino acids long. J lost 4 bases, V lost 6 bases, and 8 bases had no gene match. Germline V gene sequence: CDR1 SGHTA, CDR2 FQGNSA. CDR3 sequence (DNA): TGTGCCAGCAGATGGACAGGGGGGTCGGGCACTGAAGCTTTCTTT. This sequence encodes CASRWTGGSGTEAFF.

V gene TRBV7-9 combines with J gene TRBJ2-3; D possibly corresponds to TRBD2 (6 bases). The ends were cut back, 3 bases at V and 2 bases at J, with 15 bases in the middle. Germline V CDR1 and CDR2: SEHNR, FQNEAQ (reference sequence). This CDR3 has 16 amino acids. The CDR3 is CASSLITRDFTDTQYF. CDR3 DNA sequence: TGTGCCAGCAGCTTGATTACGCGGGATTTCACAGATACGCAGTATTTT.

This clone appeared a single time. This chain uses TRBV9 with TRBJ1-3; D is undetermined. V lost 0 bases, J lost 0 bases, and 7 bases lay in between. This CDR3 is built from 15 residues. Germline V gene lookup returns CDR1 SGDLS and CDR2 YYNGEE. Here the CDR3 reads CASSVEPGSGNTIYF. In DNA, the CDR3 is TGTGCCAGCAGCGTAGAGCCGGGCTCTGGAAACACCATATATTTT.

The count of this clone is one. The junction departs from the called germline gene at one end, perhaps through a read error. V usage is TRBV11-3 and J usage is TRBJ2-7; D unclear. The CDR3 spans 12 residues. Germline V CDR1 and CDR2: SGHNT, YENEEA. The CDR3 reads CASSLDQIGIFF. The CDR3 bases are TGTGCCAGCAGCTTAGATCAGATCGGCATTTTCTTC.

The rearrangement joins TRBV5-1 to TRBJ1-1; D is undetermined. The CDR3 runs 16 residues. The V gene's germline CDR1 is SGHRS and CDR2 YFSETQ. V lost 1 base, J lost 4 bases, and 17 bases lay in between. CDR3 protein: CASSLHGVAAGTEAFF. The CDR3 DNA reads as TGCGCCAGCAGCTTGCATGGAGTGGCTGCGGGCACTGAAGCTTTCTTT.